One sample yielded the 15 T cell receptor beta chains listed below, sequenced in a study of CD8+ T cells in alopecia areata. Following RNA extraction, reverse transcription yielded cDNA that acted as the sequencing template. TCRdb's table, derived via immunoSEQ multiplex PCR, lists solely in-frame clones and lacks some. This table has around 250,000 clones, about 68% appearing once. The source was CD4+ T cells sorted from blood, collected at week 0. These receptors all come from a human donor with alopecia areata.

The J gene is TRBJ2-2, the V gene TRBV30; TRBD1 matches at 8 bases. Germline assignment: CDR1 GTSNPN and CDR2 SVGIG (reference sequence). V shed 2 bases and J 8 bases; nucleotides not matched to a gene: 1. CDR3 length: 12 amino acids. Here the CDR3 DNA reads TGTGCCTGGAGTCGGGACAGGGGGGAGCTGTTTTTT. Protein product: CAWSRDRGELFF.

J is TRBJ1-2 and V is TRBV29-1; 8 bases align to TRBD1. CDR3 size: 11 residues. V was pared by 3 bases and J by 8 bases, with 2 bases of the junction left unmatched. Germline assignment: CDR1 SQVTM and CDR2 ANQGSEA. CDR3 residues: CSVEQGAGYTF. As DNA, the CDR3 is TGCAGCGTTGAGCAGGGGGCAGGCTACACCTTC.

This chain connects TRBV14 to TRBJ2-3; D possibly uses TRBD1 or TRBD2 (6 bases each). Trimming pared 1 base from V and 8 bases from J, leaving 13 bases between. CDR1 and CDR2 (germline): SGHDN, FVKESK. The CDR3 is made up of 14 amino acids. CDR3 residues: CASSQVGGHGTQYF. The CDR3 DNA follows: TGTGCCAGCAGCCAAGTTGGGGGGCACGGTACGCAGTATTTT.

This chain connects TRBV5-6 to TRBJ2-4; TRBD1 is a possible D gene (6 bases). V lost 2 bases to trimming and J lost 6 bases, with 18 bases between them. The CDR3 loop spans 16 amino acids. CDR1 is SGHDT, CDR2 YYEEEE, per germline. CDR3 sequence reads: CASSLTGTPPGNIQYF. The CDR3 DNA reads as TGTGCCAGCAGCTTAACGGGGACACCACCGGGAAACATTCAGTACTTC.

J is TRBJ2-3 and V is TRBV10-3, with 10 bases aligning to TRBD2. V lost 2 bases to trimming and J lost 5 bases; unmatched junction nucleotides: 1. CDR3 length: 14 amino acids. Germline V gene sequence: CDR1 ENHRY, CDR2 SYGVKD. The CDR3 DNA follows: TGTGCCATCAGTGAGGCTAGCGGGGGAGATACGCAGTATTTT. It encodes CAISEASGGDTQYF.

V is TRBV30 and J is TRBJ1-1; 7 positions agree with TRBD1. V lost 5 bases and J lost 6; bases outside the gene matches: 6. The CDR3 contains 12 residues. Germline V gives CDR1 GTSNPN, CDR2 SVGIG (reference sequence). This CDR3 reads CAWGDSRAEAFF. CDR3 DNA: TGTGCCTGGGGGGACAGTAGAGCTGAAGCTTTCTTT.

The chain joins TRBV5-1 to TRBJ1-1; possibly TRBD1 for D (5 bases). The CDR3 covers 18 residues. V was trimmed by 0 bases and J by 4 bases, leaving 22 bases between them. Germline V CDR1 and CDR2: SGHRS, YFSETQ. CDR3 DNA sequence: TGCGCCAGCAGCTTGGCCAGGAGTGTTGGGACCCAAGGCACTGAAGCTTTCTTT. Its protein product is CASSLARSVGTQGTEAFF.

This rearrangement joins TRBV30 to TRBJ1-5; D is uncertain. The CDR3 covers 13 residues. The germline V and J ends were trimmed by 0 bases and 3 bases, with 6 bases remaining between them. Looked up from germline, CDR1 is GTSNPN and CDR2 is SVGIG (reference sequence). The CDR3 spells CAWSVAYNQPQHF. DNA of the CDR3: TGTGCCTGGAGTGTGGCCTACAATCAGCCCCAGCATTTT.

This chain links TRBV4-2 with TRBJ1-6, with unresolved D. The V end lost 0 bases, the J end lost 3 bases, and 12 bases lay between the germline ends. The CDR3 is 17 amino acids. CDR1 is LGHNA and CDR2 is YNFKEQ in the germline V gene. The CDR3 spells CASSQDASGSYNSPLHF. CDR3 bases: TGTGCCAGCAGCCAAGATGCGTCGGGGAGCTATAATTCACCCCTCCACTTT.

The chain uses TRBV5-1 and TRBJ2-1, with 9 positions matching TRBD1. The junction had 6 bases not matched to a gene; V was cut back by 2 bases and J by 6 bases. The germline V gene has CDR1 SGHRS and CDR2 YFSETQ. The CDR3 extends over 15 amino acids. Written as DNA, the CDR3 is TGCGCCAGCAGCTTTATGGGACAGGGCCTCAATGAGCAGTTCTTC. It codes for CASSFMGQGLNEQFF.

CDR3 sequence: CASSLGDGQVEQYF. CDR3 in DNA: TGCGCCAGCAGCTTGGGGGACGGCCAGGTGGAGCAGTACTTC. The chain employs TRBV5-1 and TRBJ2-7, with D perhaps given as TRBD1 or TRBD2 (5 bases each). The ends were cut back, 0 bases at V and 7 bases at J, with 14 bases in the middle. CDR3 length: 14 amino acids. Germline V gives CDR1 SGHRS, CDR2 YFSETQ.

There are a few counts of this clone. V is TRBV2 and J is TRBJ2-1; perhaps D is TRBD1 or TRBD2 (6 bases each). CDR3 length: 14 amino acids. Deletions cut 7 bases from V and 5 bases from J, with 15 bases between. Germline CDR1 reads SNHLY; CDR2 reads FYNNEI. The CDR3 coding sequence is TGTGCCAGCATTATGGTTGGGGGGCACAATGAGCAGTTCTTC. Translation gives CASIMVGGHNEQFF. Combining the CDR3 with reference TRBV2 and TRBJ2-1 gives the whole variable domain EPEVTQTPSHQVTQMGQEVILRCVPISNHLYFYWYRQILGQKVEFLVSFYNNEISEKSEIFDDQFSVERPDGSNFTLKIRSTKLEDSAMYFCASIMVGGHNEQFFGPGTRLTVL.

The chain employs TRBV27 and TRBJ2-1, with D tentatively TRBD2 (6 bases). V dropped 3 bases and J dropped 9 bases, with 9 bases sitting between them. The germline gives CDR1 MNHEY, CDR2 SMNVEV (reference sequence). The CDR3 contains 12 residues. The CDR3 sequence: CASSFRGGEQFF. CDR3 DNA sequence: TGTGCCAGCAGTTTTCGGGGAGGTGAGCAGTTCTTC.

This sequence joins TRBV30 and TRBJ1-2, with a weak D call TRBD1 (5 bases). V lost 3 bases and J lost 6, with 14 bases in between. CDR3 length: 13 amino acids. CDR1 is GTSNPN and CDR2 is SVGIG in the germline V gene (reference sequence). DNA of the CDR3: TGTGCCTGGAGAGATACAGGTCGCGATGGCTACACCTTC. Encoded protein: CAWRDTGRDGYTF.

The rearrangement uses TRBV4-3 and TRBJ2-2; no firm D call. Germline CDR1 and CDR2: LGHNA and YSLEER. Trimming removed 8 bases at V and 12 bases at J, with 16 bases between. The CDR3 covers 12 residues. The CDR3 nucleotides read TGCGCCAGCTCCCGGACCGACGAGAAGCTGTTTTTT. Amino acid sequence: CASSRTDEKLFF.